Shown below are 11 T cell receptor beta chains from a single sample sequenced in a study of shared clonotypes between healthy human individuals. Clones were read by immunoSEQ multiplex PCR, and TCRdb kept only the in-frame ones, dropping some. Of about 490,000 clones in the sample, around 78% were seen once. The specimen was PBMCs. These receptors originate from a woman in her forties in good health. Some clones in this sample may be carry-over from other donors' samples.

V is TRBV6-1 and J is TRBJ2-7; 7 bases line up with TRBD2. There are 17 residues in the CDR3. Germline V CDR1 and CDR2: MNHNS, SASEGT. After removal of 2 bases from V and 1 base from J, the junction contained 11 bases not matched to a gene. CDR3 nucleotide sequence: TGTGCCAGCAGTGAATGGTCTAGCGGTACCCATTCCTACGAGCAGTACTTC. Translated, it gives CASSEWSSGTHSYEQYF.

The rearrangement joins TRBV6-5 to TRBJ1-4, with D maybe TRBD1 (5 bases). The CDR3 runs 15 residues. The germline V gene encodes CDR1 MNHEY and CDR2 SVGAGI. V was clipped by 2 bases and J by 4 bases, with 11 bases between them. CDR3 DNA sequence: TGTGCCAGCAGTTACGGTATAGGGGATAATGAAAAACTGTTTTTT. Translation gives CASSYGIGDNEKLFF.

This clone was found once. The gene calls are TRBV27 and TRBJ2-7; 7 nucleotides match TRBD1. CDR1 and CDR2 from the germline V gene are MNHEY and SMNVEV (reference sequence). The CDR3 has 15 residues. V gave up 0 bases and J gave up 9 bases; unmatched junction bases: 11. For the CDR3, the DNA is TGTGCCAGCAGTTTATCGATGGGACAGCGGCTAAGGCAGTACTTC. Residues: CASSLSMGQRLRQYF.

The chain has TRBV5-1 and TRBJ2-3; 14 positions agree with TRBD2. This CDR3 is 16 amino acids long. The V segment lost 4 bases and the J segment 5 bases; nucleotides outside the gene matches: 6. Per the germline V gene, CDR1 is SGHRS and CDR2 is YFSETQ. CDR3 nucleotides: TGCGCCAGCAGCCGGGGGACTAGCGGGAGCCAAGATACGCAGTATTTT. Translated, it gives CASSRGTSGSQDTQYF. Full variable domain (rest looked up from reference TRBV5-1 and TRBJ2-3): KAGVTQTPRYLIKTRGQQVTLSCSPISGHRSVSWYQQTPGQGLQFLFEYFSETQRNKGNFPGRFSGRQFSNSRSEMNVSTLELGDSALYLCASSRGTSGSQDTQYFGPGTRLTVL.

The chain employs TRBV11-2 and TRBJ2-3; 8 bases line up with TRBD1. With 5 bases clipped from V and 0 bases from J, the junction kept 7 bases outside the gene matches. Germline V CDR1 and CDR2: SGHAT, FQNNGV. The CDR3 is made up of 16 amino acids. CDR3 sequence (DNA): TGTGCCAGCAGCCTCAACACAGGGGGGAGCACAGATACGCAGTATTTT. Translating gives CASSLNTGGSTDTQYF.

The CDR3 protein is CASSIVLQYYEQYF. The CDR3 nucleotides are TGTGCCAGTAGTATAGTACTACAGTATTACGAGCAGTACTTC. This sequence joins TRBV19 and TRBJ2-7, with D uncertain. CDR1 is LNHDA and CDR2 is SQIVND in the germline V gene (reference sequence). The V end lost 1 base, the J end lost 4 bases, and 11 bases lay between the germline ends. The CDR3 sequence is 14 residues long.

V gene TRBV29-1 combines with J gene TRBJ1-2; possibly TRBD1 for D (6 bases). The V and J ends lost 6 bases and 0 bases respectively, with 8 bases between them. Germline CDR1 SQVTM, CDR2 ANQGSEA. The CDR3 is made up of 12 amino acids. CDR3 sequence (DNA): TGCAGCGTGGGGACAACTAACTATGGCTACACCTTC. It yields the protein CSVGTTNYGYTF.

The gene calls are TRBV7-9 and TRBJ2-7; D gene unclear. CDR1 is SEHNR, CDR2 FQNEAQ, per germline (reference sequence). Trimming shortened V by 3 bases and J by 5 bases, and 8 bases separated the two germline ends. The CDR3 has 12 residues. The CDR3 region is CASSLFGDEQYF. The CDR3 DNA reads as TGTGCCAGCAGCTTGTTTGGTGACGAGCAGTACTTC.

Comments on this clone: This could be a read error, since a much larger clone is one nucleotide away. At the DNA level, this CDR3 is encoded by other sequences in the same sample as well. V usage is TRBV18 and J usage is TRBJ2-1; D is possibly TRBD2 (6 bases). Germline V gene data show CDR1 as KGHSH and CDR2 as LQKENI. The CDR3 contains 15 residues. The ends were cut back, 3 bases at V and 0 bases at J, with 9 bases in the middle. The CDR3 DNA reads as TGTGCCAGCTCACCGACTAGGAGCTCCTACAATGAGCAGTTCTTC. Translation: CASSPTRSSYNEQFF.

This sequence joins TRBV7-2 and TRBJ2-1; perhaps TRBD2 as D (5 bases). The CDR3 length is 13 residues. Deletions cut 6 bases from V and 9 bases from J, with 15 bases between. The germline V gene has CDR1 SGHTA and CDR2 FQGNSA. In DNA form, the CDR3 reads TGTGCCAGCAGGCCCACTAGTCAAGGTGAGCAGTTCTTC. This gives the protein CASRPTSQGEQFF.

With respect to this clone: A far more abundant clone sits one base away, making this likely a read error. The same CDR3 is also encoded by other DNA sequences in this sample. The V call is TRBV11-2, the J call TRBJ2-7, with 8 bases fitting TRBD2. Trimming took 1 base from V and 3 from J; bases not matched to a gene: 5. Germline assignment: CDR1 SGHAT and CDR2 FQNNGV. This CDR3 has 15 residues. CDR3 nucleotide sequence: TGTGCCAGCAGCTTAGCTGTAGCGGGGATCTACGAGCAGTACTTC. This encodes CASSLAVAGIYEQYF.